This T cell receptor (beta chain) comes out of a study of long-term antiretroviral therapy in people with HIV. CDR1 PRHDT and CDR2 FYEKMQ come from the germline V gene (reference sequence). The length of the CDR3 is 14 residues. The V end lost 4 bases, the J end lost 11 bases, and 18 bases lay between the germline ends. This clone was observed a single time. As yet, its antigen is unknown. Donors each had at least one pre-ART PBMC sample and at least two post-ART ones. Version v3.0 of the immunoSEQ assay was performed at survey level. Some clones are missing from TCRdb's copy, which holds only in-frame ones; the method was immunoSEQ multiplex PCR. The top ten clones hold approximately 8.5% of a sample with 25,000 or so clones, approximately 78% of them seen once. General observations from the study: Neither ART adherence, viral resistance nor therapy changes were documented. Transplant donor controls retained higher diversity, though diversity increased after ART. Collection of the blood, which took place between about 2003 and 2018, possibly occurred under older ART regimens.

The specimen comprised unsorted PBMCs, sampled 1.5 years before starting antiretroviral therapy. The source of this sequence is a man younger than 30 with HIV. The chain uses TRBV13 and TRBJ2-4, with D perhaps given as TRBD1 or TRBD2 (5 bases each). CDR3 region: CASSSFVEGRVQYF. The DNA of the CDR3 is TGTGCCAGCAGCTCCTTCGTCGAGGGCAGGGTTCAGTACTTC.